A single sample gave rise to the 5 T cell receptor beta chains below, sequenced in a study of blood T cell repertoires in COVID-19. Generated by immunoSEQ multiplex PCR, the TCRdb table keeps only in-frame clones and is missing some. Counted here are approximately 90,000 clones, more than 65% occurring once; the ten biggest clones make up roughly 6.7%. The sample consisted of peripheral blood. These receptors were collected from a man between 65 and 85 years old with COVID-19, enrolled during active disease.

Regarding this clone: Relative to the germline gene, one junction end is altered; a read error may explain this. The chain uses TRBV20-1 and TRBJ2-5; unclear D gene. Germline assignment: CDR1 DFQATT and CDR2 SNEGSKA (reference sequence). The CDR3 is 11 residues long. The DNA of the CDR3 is TGCAGTGCTAGTTTGGCGGAGAACCAGTACTTC. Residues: CSASLAENQYF.

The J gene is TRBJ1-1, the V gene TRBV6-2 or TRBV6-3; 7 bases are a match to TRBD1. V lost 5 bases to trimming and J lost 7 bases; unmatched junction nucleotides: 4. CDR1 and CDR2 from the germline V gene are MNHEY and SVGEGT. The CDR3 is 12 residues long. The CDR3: CASSIQGIEAFF. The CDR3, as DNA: TGTGCCAGCAGTATACAGGGGATTGAAGCTTTCTTT.

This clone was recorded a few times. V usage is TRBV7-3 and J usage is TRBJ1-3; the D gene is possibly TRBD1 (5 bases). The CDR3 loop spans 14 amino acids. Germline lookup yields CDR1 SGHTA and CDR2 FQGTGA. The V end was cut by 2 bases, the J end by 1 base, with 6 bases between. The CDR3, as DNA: TGTGCCAGCAGCTTAGACAGTTCTGGAAACACCATATATTTT. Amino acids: CASSLDSSGNTIYF.

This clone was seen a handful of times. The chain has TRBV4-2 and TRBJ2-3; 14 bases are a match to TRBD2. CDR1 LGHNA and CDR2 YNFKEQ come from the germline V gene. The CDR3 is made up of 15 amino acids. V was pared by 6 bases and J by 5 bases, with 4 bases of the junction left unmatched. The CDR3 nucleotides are TGTGCCAGCAGGGGACTAGCGGGAGAGGGAGATACGCAGTATTTT. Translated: CASRGLAGEGDTQYF.

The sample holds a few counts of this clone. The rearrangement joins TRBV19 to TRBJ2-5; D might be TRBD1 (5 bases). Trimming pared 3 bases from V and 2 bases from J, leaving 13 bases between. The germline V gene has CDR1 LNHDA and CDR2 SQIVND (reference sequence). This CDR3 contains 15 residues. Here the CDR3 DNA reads TGTGCCAGTAGTATGTGGACATCAGGTCAAGAGACCCAGTACTTC. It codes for CASSMWTSGQETQYF.